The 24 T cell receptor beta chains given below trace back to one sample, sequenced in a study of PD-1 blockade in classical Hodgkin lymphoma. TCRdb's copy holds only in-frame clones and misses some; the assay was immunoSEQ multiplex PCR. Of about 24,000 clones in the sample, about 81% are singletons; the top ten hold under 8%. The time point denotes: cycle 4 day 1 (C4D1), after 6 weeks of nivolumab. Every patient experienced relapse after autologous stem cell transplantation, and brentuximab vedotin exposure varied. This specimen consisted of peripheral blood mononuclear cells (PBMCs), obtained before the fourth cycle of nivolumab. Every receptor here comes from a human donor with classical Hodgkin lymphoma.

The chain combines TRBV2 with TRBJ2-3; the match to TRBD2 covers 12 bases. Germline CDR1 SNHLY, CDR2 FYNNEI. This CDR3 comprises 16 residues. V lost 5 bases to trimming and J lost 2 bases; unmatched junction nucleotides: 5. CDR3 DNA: TGTGCCAGCAGTTCAGGACTAGCGGGGTTCACAGATACGCAGTATTTT. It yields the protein CASSSGLAGFTDTQYF.

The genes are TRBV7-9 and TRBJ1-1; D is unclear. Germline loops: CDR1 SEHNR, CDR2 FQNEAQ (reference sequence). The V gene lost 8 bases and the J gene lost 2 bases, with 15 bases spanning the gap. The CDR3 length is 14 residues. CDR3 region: CASSVGAQNTEAFF. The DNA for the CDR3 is TGTGCCAGCTCCGTCGGAGCCCAAAACACTGAAGCTTTCTTT.

CDR3 amino acids: CASWDFRKGTEAFF. CDR3 bases: TGTGCCAGTTGGGACTTCCGGAAGGGCACTGAAGCTTTCTTT. V usage is TRBV28 and J usage is TRBJ1-1; D is possibly TRBD1 (5 bases). V lost 9 bases and J 4 bases, leaving 18 bases between the germline ends. Looked up from germline, CDR1 is MDHEN and CDR2 is SYDVKM. This CDR3 region has 14 residues.

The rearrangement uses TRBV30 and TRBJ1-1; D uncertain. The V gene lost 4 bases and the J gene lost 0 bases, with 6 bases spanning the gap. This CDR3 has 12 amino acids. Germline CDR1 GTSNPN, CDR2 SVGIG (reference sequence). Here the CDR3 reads CAWTPLNTEAFF. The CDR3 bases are TGTGCCTGGACTCCCCTGAACACTGAAGCTTTCTTT.

Here the CDR3 DNA reads TGTGCCAGCAGCTTAGCCCCCGGGACAGTCTTGACTAGCTCTGGAAACACCATATATTTT. Residues: CASSLAPGTVLTSSGNTIYF. The genes are TRBV7-8 and TRBJ1-3; 7 bases map to TRBD1. Germline CDR1 reads SGHVS; CDR2 reads FQNEAQ. The CDR3 loop spans 20 amino acids. With 0 bases clipped from V and 0 bases from J, the junction kept 14 bases outside the gene matches. Full variable domain (rest looked up from reference TRBV7-8 and TRBJ1-3): GAGVSQSPRYKVAKRGQDVALRCDPISGHVSLFWYQQALGQGPEFLTYFQNEAQLDKSGLPSDRFFAERPEGSVSTLKIQRTQQEDSAVYLCASSLAPGTVLTSSGNTIYFGEGSWLTVV.

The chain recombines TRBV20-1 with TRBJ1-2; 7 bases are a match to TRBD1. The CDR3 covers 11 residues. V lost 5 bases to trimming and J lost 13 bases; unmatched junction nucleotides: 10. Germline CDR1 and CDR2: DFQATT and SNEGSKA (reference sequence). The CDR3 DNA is TGCAGTGCTCCCATTGGCGGACAGGCCACCTTC. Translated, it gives CSAPIGGQATF.

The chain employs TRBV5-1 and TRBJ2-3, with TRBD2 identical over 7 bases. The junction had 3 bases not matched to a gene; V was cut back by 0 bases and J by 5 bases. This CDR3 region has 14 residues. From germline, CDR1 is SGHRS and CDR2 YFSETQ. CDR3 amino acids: CASSLDPSGDTQYF. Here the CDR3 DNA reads TGCGCCAGCAGCTTGGATCCTAGCGGAGATACGCAGTATTTT.

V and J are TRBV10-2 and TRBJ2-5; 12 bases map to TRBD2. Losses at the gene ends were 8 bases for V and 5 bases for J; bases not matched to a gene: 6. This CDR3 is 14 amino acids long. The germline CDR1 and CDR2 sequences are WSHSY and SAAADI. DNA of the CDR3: TGCGCCAGCGGCCTAGCGGGGGGGCGGGAGACCCAGTACTTC. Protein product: CASGLAGGRETQYF.

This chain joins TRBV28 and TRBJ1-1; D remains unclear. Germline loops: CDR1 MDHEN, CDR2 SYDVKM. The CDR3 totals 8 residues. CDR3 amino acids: CASKGAFF. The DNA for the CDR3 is TGTGCGTCAAAGGGAGCTTTCTTT.

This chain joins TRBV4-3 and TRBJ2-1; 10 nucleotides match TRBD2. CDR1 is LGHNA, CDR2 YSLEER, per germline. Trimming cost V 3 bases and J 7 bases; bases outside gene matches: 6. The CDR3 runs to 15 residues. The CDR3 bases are TGCGCCAGCAGCCAGTTAGCGGGGGGTAGGAATGAGCAGTTCTTC. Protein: CASSQLAGGRNEQFF.

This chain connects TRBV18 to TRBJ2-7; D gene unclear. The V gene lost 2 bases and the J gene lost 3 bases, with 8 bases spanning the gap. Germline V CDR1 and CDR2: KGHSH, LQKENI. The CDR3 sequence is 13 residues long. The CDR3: CASSPISRYEQYF. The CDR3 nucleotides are TGTGCCAGCTCACCAATCTCACGCTACGAGCAGTACTTC.

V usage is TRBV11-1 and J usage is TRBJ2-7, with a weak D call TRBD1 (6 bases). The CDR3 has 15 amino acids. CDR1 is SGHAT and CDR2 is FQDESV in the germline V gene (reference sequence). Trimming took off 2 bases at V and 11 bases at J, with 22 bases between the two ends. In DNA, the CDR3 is TGTGCCAGCAGCTTAAGGGAACAGGGACGTTCGAGCAAGTACTTC. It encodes CASSLREQGRSSKYF.

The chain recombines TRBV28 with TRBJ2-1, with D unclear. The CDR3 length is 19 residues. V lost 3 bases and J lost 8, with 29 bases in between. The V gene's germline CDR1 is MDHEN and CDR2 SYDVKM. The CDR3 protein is CASSFQHRRSVRWSYEQFF. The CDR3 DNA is TGTGCCAGCAGTTTCCAACACCGCCGGTCTGTCCGGTGGTCCTATGAGCAGTTCTTC.

CDR3: CASSQDLGTGGAETQYF. The DNA for the CDR3 is TGCGCCAGCAGCCAAGATCTTGGTACCGGGGGGGCTGAGACCCAGTACTTC. V and J are TRBV4-3 and TRBJ2-5; the match to TRBD2 covers 8 bases. V trimming: 0 bases; J trimming: 5 bases; junction bases outside the gene matches: 11. Looked up from germline, CDR1 is LGHNA and CDR2 is YSLEER. This CDR3 has 17 residues.

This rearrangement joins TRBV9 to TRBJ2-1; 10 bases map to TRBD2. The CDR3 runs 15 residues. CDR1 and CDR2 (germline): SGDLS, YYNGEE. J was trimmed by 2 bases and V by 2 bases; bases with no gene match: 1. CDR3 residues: CASSVGLATYNEQFF. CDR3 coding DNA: TGTGCCAGCAGCGTGGGACTAGCGACCTACAATGAGCAGTTCTTC.

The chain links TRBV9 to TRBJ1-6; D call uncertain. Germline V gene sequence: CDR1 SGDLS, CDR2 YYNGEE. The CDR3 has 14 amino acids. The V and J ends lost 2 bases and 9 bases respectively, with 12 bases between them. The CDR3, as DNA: TGTGCCAGCAGCGTTTACCGGGAAGTTTCACCCCTCCACTTT. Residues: CASSVYREVSPLHF.

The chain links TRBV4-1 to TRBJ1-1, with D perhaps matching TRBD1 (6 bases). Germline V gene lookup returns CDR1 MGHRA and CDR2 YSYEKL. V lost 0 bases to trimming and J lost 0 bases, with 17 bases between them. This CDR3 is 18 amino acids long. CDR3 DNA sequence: TGCGCCAGCAGCCAAGACGGACCGGGACAACTATTGAACACTGAAGCTTTCTTT. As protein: CASSQDGPGQLLNTEAFF.

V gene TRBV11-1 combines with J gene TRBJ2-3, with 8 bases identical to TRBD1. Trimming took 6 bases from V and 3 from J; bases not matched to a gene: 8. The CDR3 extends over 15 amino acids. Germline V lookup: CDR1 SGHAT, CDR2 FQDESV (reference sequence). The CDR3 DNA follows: TGTGCCAGCAGGGAGCCTACAGGGGGAACAGATACGCAGTATTTT. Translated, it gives CASREPTGGTDTQYF.

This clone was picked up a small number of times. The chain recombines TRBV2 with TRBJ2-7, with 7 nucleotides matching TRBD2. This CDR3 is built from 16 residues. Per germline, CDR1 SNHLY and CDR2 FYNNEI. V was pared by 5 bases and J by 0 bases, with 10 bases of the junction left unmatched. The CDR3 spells CASSRQSGAFSYEQYF. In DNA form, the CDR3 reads TGTGCCAGCAGTCGCCAGAGCGGGGCCTTCTCCTACGAGCAGTACTTC.

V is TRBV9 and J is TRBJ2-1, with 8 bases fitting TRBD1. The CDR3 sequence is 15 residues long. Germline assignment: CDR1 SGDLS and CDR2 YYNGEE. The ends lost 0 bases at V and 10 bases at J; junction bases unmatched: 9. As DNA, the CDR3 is TGTGCCAGCAGCGTAGCCCAGGGGGCTGTTCGGGAGCAGTTCTTC. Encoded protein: CASSVAQGAVREQFF.

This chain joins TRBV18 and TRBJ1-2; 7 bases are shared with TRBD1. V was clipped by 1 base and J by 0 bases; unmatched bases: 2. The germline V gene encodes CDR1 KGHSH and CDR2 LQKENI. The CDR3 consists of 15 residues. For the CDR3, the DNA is TGTGCCAGCTCACCACAGGGACAGCCTAACTATGGCTACACCTTC. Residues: CASSPQGQPNYGYTF.

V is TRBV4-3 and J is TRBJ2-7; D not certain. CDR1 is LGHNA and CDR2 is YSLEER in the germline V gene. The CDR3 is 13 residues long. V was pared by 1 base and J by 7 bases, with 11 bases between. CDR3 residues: CASSQVGVGEQYF. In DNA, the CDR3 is TGCGCCAGCAGCCAAGTTGGGGTAGGTGAGCAGTACTTC.

The CDR3 region has the DNA TGCAGCGTTGACACGTACACCTACAATGAGCAGTTCTTC. Its protein product is CSVDTYTYNEQFF. The chain is built from TRBV29-1 and TRBJ2-1; no definite D call. V lost 3 bases and J 2 bases, leaving 8 bases between the germline ends. CDR1 and CDR2 from the germline V gene are SQVTM and ANQGSEA. This CDR3 spans 13 amino acids.

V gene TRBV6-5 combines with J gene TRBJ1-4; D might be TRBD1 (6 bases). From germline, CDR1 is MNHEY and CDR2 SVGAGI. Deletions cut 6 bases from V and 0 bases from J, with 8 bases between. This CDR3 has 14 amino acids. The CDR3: CASRDRTTNEKLFF. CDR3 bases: TGTGCCAGCAGAGACAGGACAACTAATGAAAAACTGTTTTTT.